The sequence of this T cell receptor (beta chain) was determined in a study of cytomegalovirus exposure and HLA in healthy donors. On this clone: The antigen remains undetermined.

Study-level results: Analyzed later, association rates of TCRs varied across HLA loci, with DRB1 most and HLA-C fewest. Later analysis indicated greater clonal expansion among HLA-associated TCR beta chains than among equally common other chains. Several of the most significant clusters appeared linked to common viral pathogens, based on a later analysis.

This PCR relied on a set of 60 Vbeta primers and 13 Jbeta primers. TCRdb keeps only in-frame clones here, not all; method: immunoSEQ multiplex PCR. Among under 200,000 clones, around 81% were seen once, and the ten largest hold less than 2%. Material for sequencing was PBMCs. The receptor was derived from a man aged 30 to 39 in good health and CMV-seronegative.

In nucleotides, the CDR3 is TGTGCCAGCAGTACGACGGGACACCCCTACGAGCAGTACTTC. Translated: CASSTTGHPYEQYF. The rearrangement links TRBV6-5 to TRBJ2-7; the D gene is possibly TRBD1 (6 bases). Trimming cost V 5 bases and J 2 bases, with 13 bases left between them. Germline CDR1 MNHEY, CDR2 SVGAGI. The CDR3 has 14 residues.